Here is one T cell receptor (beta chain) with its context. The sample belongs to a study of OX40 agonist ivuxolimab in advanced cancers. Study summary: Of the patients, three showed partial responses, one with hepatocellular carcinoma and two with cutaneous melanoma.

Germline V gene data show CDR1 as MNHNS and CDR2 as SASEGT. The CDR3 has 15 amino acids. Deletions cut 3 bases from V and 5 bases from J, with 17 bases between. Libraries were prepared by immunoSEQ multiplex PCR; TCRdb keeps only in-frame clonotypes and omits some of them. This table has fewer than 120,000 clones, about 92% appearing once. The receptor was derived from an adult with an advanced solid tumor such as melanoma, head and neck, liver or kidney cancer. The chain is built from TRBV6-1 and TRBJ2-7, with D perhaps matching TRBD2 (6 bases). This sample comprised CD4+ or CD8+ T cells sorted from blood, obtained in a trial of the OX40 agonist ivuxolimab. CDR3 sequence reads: CASSDWGTSKNEQYF. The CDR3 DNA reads TGTGCCAGCAGTGATTGGGGGACTTCGAAAAACGAGCAGTACTTC.